This T cell receptor (beta chain) was captured in a study of T cells in Graves' hyperthyroidism and ophthalmopathy. Findings of the study overall: Most expanded thyroid clonotypes above 0.001 also appeared in blood. Ophthalmopathy was model-predicted a median approximately 6.9 months pre-onset.

TCR beta CDR3 regions were amplified from RNA. HTBI primers were employed in a first-round RT-PCR of the TCR CDR3. TCRdb itself ran the multiplex PCR reads through MiXCR, one entry per CDR3 protein. The table includes 550,000 to 600,000 distinct CDR3 sequences, around 15% detected once. From germline, CDR1 is MDHEN and CDR2 SYDVKM. V shed 2 bases and J shed 1 base, with 9 bases lying between them. The CDR3 covers 15 residues. This clonotype has a count of ten or more. Its antigen is currently unknown. In patients aged 18 to 65, hyperthyroidism was newly diagnosed, with duration under 2 months. The sequenced sample was blood. This receptor was identified in a woman between 18 and 30 years old with Graves' hyperthyroidism. V usage is TRBV28 and J usage is TRBJ2-4; no clear D. The CDR3 DNA reads as TGTGCCAGCAGTTTAATCCCCAGGGCCAAAAACATTCAGTACTTC. Translated: CASSLIPRAKNIQYF.